Below, 18 T cell receptor beta chains from the same sample are listed, as sequenced in a study of CD8 T cells in ankylosing spondylitis. TCRdb reanalysed the 5' RACE reads using MiXCR and keeps one entry per CDR3 protein. The data contain approximately 42,000 distinct CDR3 sequences, under 5% of them singletons. What was sequenced was blood, either unsorted or a sorted T cell fraction (not recorded which). These receptors were obtained from a female donor with ankylosing spondylitis or in good health (not recorded which).

The rearrangement joins TRBV9 to TRBJ2-5, with 9 nucleotides matching TRBD1. The CDR3 is 16 residues long. V shed 0 bases, J shed 5 bases, and the junction held 8 bases outside the gene matches. Germline CDR1 reads SGDLS; CDR2 reads YYNGEE. The CDR3 sequence: CASSVEGQGIIETQYF. The CDR3 region has the DNA TGTGCCAGCAGCGTAGAGGGACAGGGTATAATTGAGACCCAGTACTTC.

This clonotype was observed many times. The rearrangement uses TRBV9 and TRBJ1-3; D unresolved. Per the germline V gene, CDR1 is SGDLS and CDR2 is YYNGEE. V lost 0 bases, J lost 2 bases, and 6 bases lay in between. The CDR3 length is 14 residues. Here the CDR3 DNA reads TGTGCCAGCAGCGTAGCTACGGCTGGAAACACCATATATTTT. It specifies CASSVATAGNTIYF. The variable domain in full, with the rest retrieved from reference TRBV9 and TRBJ1-3, is DSGVTQTPKHLITATGQRVTLRCSPRSGDLSVYWYQQSLDQGLQFLIQYYNGEERAKGNILERFSAQQFPDLHSELNLSSLELGDSALYFCASSVATAGNTIYFGEGSWLTVV.

This clonotype was seen many times. The genes are TRBV29-1 and TRBJ1-6; the D is unclear. Germline V gene lookup returns CDR1 SQVTM and CDR2 ANQGSEA. Trimming took off 6 bases at V and 10 bases at J, with 28 bases between the two ends. The CDR3 totals 17 residues. Written as DNA, the CDR3 is TGCAGCGTCCCCCACCGGGCCAGACCCTCCGAGGAGTCACCCCTCCACTTT. This gives the protein CSVPHRARPSEESPLHF.

By sample fraction, this clonotype is medium-sized (0.01 to 0.1%). The genes are TRBV9 and TRBJ1-2; D is ambiguous. Germline V gene data show CDR1 as SGDLS and CDR2 as YYNGEE. Trimming removed 0 bases at V and 2 bases at J, with 5 bases between. The CDR3 loop spans 13 amino acids. The CDR3 loop reads CASSVVANYGYTF. In DNA form, the CDR3 reads TGTGCCAGCAGCGTAGTAGCGAACTATGGCTACACCTTC.

This clonotype has a count of ten or more. The chain joins TRBV9 to TRBJ2-7; D call uncertain. Germline V gene sequence: CDR1 SGDLS, CDR2 YYNGEE. The CDR3 runs 13 residues. Trimming took off 0 bases at V and 5 bases at J, with 9 bases between the two ends. CDR3 in amino acids: CASSVALGHEQYF. The CDR3 DNA sequence: TGTGCCAGCAGCGTAGCCCTAGGACACGAGCAGTACTTC.

The V and J genes are TRBV9 and TRBJ2-1; 9 bases agree with TRBD1. With V trimmed by 0 bases and J by 8 bases, 9 bases remained unmatched. Germline CDR1 SGDLS, CDR2 YYNGEE. The CDR3 contains 16 residues. This chain's CDR3 is CASSVANTGGLDEQFF. In DNA form, the CDR3 reads TGTGCCAGCAGCGTAGCTAACACAGGGGGCTTGGATGAGCAGTTCTTC.

This clonotype was detected many times. The V and J genes are TRBV9 and TRBJ2-7, with no clear D. This CDR3 has 15 residues. Germline CDR1 is SGDLS and CDR2 is YYNGEE. The V and J ends lost 4 bases and 4 bases respectively, with 18 bases between them. The CDR3 DNA follows: TGTGCCAGCAGCCCCGAGGTACAGTTTGAATACGAGCAGTACTTC. Amino acids: CASSPEVQFEYEQYF.

Ten or more counts support this clonotype. The CDR3 coding sequence is TGTGCCAGCAGCGTAGACAGCGGGGGCTACAACACCGGGGAGCTGTTTTTT. This codes for CASSVDSGGYNTGELFF. This chain joins TRBV9 and TRBJ2-2; TRBD2 agrees at 8 bases. The CDR3 covers 17 residues. With V trimmed by 0 bases and J by 2 bases, 6 bases remained unmatched. Germline values: CDR1 SGDLS, CDR2 YYNGEE.

This clonotype has at least ten counts. The V and J genes are TRBV9 and TRBJ2-2; D is unclear. The germline V and J ends were trimmed by 0 bases and 9 bases, with 9 bases remaining between them. The CDR3 has 13 amino acids. Germline assignment: CDR1 SGDLS and CDR2 YYNGEE. For the CDR3, the DNA is TGTGCCAGCAGCGTAGGGCCCTCGCGGGAGCTGTTTTTT. Translating it yields CASSVGPSRELFF.

This clonotype was seen ten or more times. J is TRBJ1-6 and V is TRBV9; the D gene is possibly TRBD1 (5 bases). The V end lost 4 bases, the J end lost 5 bases, and 13 bases lay between the germline ends. The CDR3 runs 15 residues. CDR1 is SGDLS, CDR2 YYNGEE, per germline. The DNA for the CDR3 is TGTGCCAGCAGCTCCAGGACACCTAATAATTCACCCCTCCACTTT. It is translated as CASSSRTPNNSPLHF.

In its sample, this clonotype was seen many times. The gene calls are TRBV9 and TRBJ2-7; 9 bases map to TRBD2. CDR3 size: 15 residues. CDR1 is SGDLS and CDR2 is YYNGEE in the germline V gene. V shed 5 bases, J shed 2 bases, and the junction held 8 bases outside the gene matches. This CDR3 reads CASSISGGAPYEQYF. As DNA, the CDR3 is TGTGCCAGCAGTATTAGCGGGGGAGCCCCCTACGAGCAGTACTTC.

In its sample, this clonotype was seen a few times. The chain is built from TRBV9 and TRBJ2-2; TRBD2 aligns across 12 bases. The junction had 11 bases not matched to a gene; V was cut back by 4 bases and J by 7 bases. Germline lookup yields CDR1 SGDLS and CDR2 YYNGEE. The CDR3 is 17 residues long. For the CDR3, the DNA is TGTGCCAGCAGCCTCACTAGCGGGGGGACCGCGGGCGGGGAGCTGTTTTTT. It is translated as CASSLTSGGTAGGELFF. Combining the CDR3 with reference TRBV9 and TRBJ2-2 gives the whole variable domain DSGVTQTPKHLITATGQRVTLRCSPRSGDLSVYWYQQSLDQGLQFLIQYYNGEERAKGNILERFSAQQFPDLHSELNLSSLELGDSALYFCASSLTSGGTAGGELFFGEGSRLTVL.

This clonotype was recorded many times. The chain uses TRBV9 and TRBJ2-7; weak D call: TRBD2 (8 bases). CDR3 length: 14 amino acids. Germline V CDR1 and CDR2: SGDLS, YYNGEE. Trimming pared 4 bases from V and 4 bases from J, leaving 15 bases between. CDR3 in amino acids: CASSPGGGQYEQYF. The CDR3 bases are TGTGCCAGCAGCCCCGGGGGGGGACAGTACGAGCAGTACTTC. The variable domain in full, with the rest retrieved from reference TRBV9 and TRBJ2-7, is DSGVTQTPKHLITATGQRVTLRCSPRSGDLSVYWYQQSLDQGLQFLIQYYNGEERAKGNILERFSAQQFPDLHSELNLSSLELGDSALYFCASSPGGGQYEQYFGPGTRLTVT.

This clonotype was counted at least ten times. The CDR3 sequence is CASSVETDHMNTEAFF. In DNA, the CDR3 is TGTGCCAGCAGCGTAGAGACAGACCACATGAACACTGAAGCTTTCTTT. The V call is TRBV9, the J call TRBJ1-1; D possibly corresponds to TRBD1 (5 bases). V dropped 0 bases and J dropped 0 bases, with 12 bases sitting between them. This CDR3 has 16 amino acids. The germline CDR1 and CDR2 sequences are SGDLS and YYNGEE. Drawing the rest from reference TRBV9 and TRBJ1-1, the complete variable domain is DSGVTQTPKHLITATGQRVTLRCSPRSGDLSVYWYQQSLDQGLQFLIQYYNGEERAKGNILERFSAQQFPDLHSELNLSSLELGDSALYFCASSVETDHMNTEAFFGQGTRLTVV.

The chain carries TRBV9 and TRBJ2-5; 10 positions match TRBD2. This CDR3 spans 17 amino acids. Unmatched junction bases numbered 17, after V lost 5 bases and J lost 7 bases. Germline V lookup: CDR1 SGDLS, CDR2 YYNGEE. The chain's CDR3 is CASSLDPSGGNRATQYF. In DNA, the CDR3 is TGTGCCAGCAGTCTTGACCCTAGCGGGGGTAACCGAGCGACCCAGTACTTC.

This clonotype was found many times. The chain uses TRBV9 and TRBJ2-2; 7 positions agree with TRBD1. Germline V gene lookup returns CDR1 SGDLS and CDR2 YYNGEE. The V gene end was trimmed by 0 bases and the J gene end by 4 bases; junction bases not matched to a gene: 6. CDR3 size: 16 residues. CDR3: CASSVERGRGTGELFF. CDR3 coding DNA: TGTGCCAGCAGCGTAGAGAGGGGGCGCGGCACCGGGGAGCTGTTTTTT.

At least ten counts were recorded for this clonotype. V usage is TRBV9 and J usage is TRBJ2-2; unclear D gene. The germline V gene has CDR1 SGDLS and CDR2 YYNGEE. This CDR3 comprises 15 residues. V lost 4 bases, J lost 1 base, and 11 bases lay in between. In DNA, the CDR3 is TGTGCCAGCAGCACCCGGGCCGAGAACACCGGGGAGCTGTTTTTT. This gives the protein CASSTRAENTGELFF.

This clonotype showed up many times. This chain links TRBV9 with TRBJ2-1, with 10 nucleotides matching TRBD2. CDR1 and CDR2 from the germline V gene are SGDLS and YYNGEE. This CDR3 spans 14 amino acids. The V gene end was trimmed by 3 bases and the J gene end by 6 bases; junction bases not matched to a gene: 3. The CDR3 DNA sequence: TGTGCCAGCAGCGAGGGACTAGCGTCCAATGAGCAGTTCTTC. Translating gives CASSEGLASNEQFF.